This TCR beta chain was obtained from a study of shared clonotypes between healthy human individuals. Study-level findings and limits: Naive CD4 clonotypes were shared across several donors at 4% to 5%. Rarefaction showed sorted-subset sequencing was incomplete despite large depth.

Naive CD8 populations comprised CD45RO-negative cells positively selected for CCR7, excluding terminally differentiated effector memory CD45RA+ cells. Every one of the donors was a Caucasian adult that lived in Nashville, Tennessee. Only one count was recorded for this clone. Antigen specificity is unknown. Here immunoSEQ multiplex PCR was the method, and the copy in TCRdb shows in-frame clones only, minus some. In the table there are about 580,000 clones, about 98% of which are singletons. The sample was naive CD8+ T cells sorted from blood. The sequence came from a young man in good health.

The CDR3 bases are TGTGCCAGCAGCTTTGGGAGGGATCGATCCTACGAGCAGTACTTC. Translating gives CASSFGRDRSYEQYF. This chain joins TRBV11-2 and TRBJ2-7; 7 nucleotides align to TRBD2. CDR3 length: 15 residues. Germline trimming cut 3 bases from V and 1 base from J; bases unmatched to any gene: 6. CDR1 is SGHAT, CDR2 FQNNGV, per germline.